What follows describes a single T cell receptor beta chain. What it binds is unknown. TCRdb re-analysed the 5' RACE reads in MiXCR, keeping a single row per CDR3 protein. The data hold more than 250,000 distinct CDR3 sequences, with roughly 18% observed a single time. The entry originates in a study of T-cell memory formation after mild COVID-19. Germline V CDR1 and CDR2: MNHEY, SMNVEV (reference sequence). V was clipped by 2 bases and J by 4 bases, with 11 bases between them. This CDR3 region has 14 residues. Study-wide results and caveats: Proof of SARS-CoV-2 specificity was absent for the second-wave clones that crested on day 37. Contracting clones from day 15 to 85 showed balanced CD4/CD8; later expanders favored CD4+.

The sequence derives from a man younger than 35 who had mild COVID-19 (a few samples of this study predate the infection). Cell type and time point are not known. The sequenced sample was PBMCs or a T cell subset sorted from them (not recorded which). The rearrangement links TRBV27 to TRBJ1-2; TRBD1 might be the D (5 bases). The CDR3 loop reads CASSLHAGVYGYTF. For the CDR3, the DNA is TGTGCCAGCAGTTTACATGCGGGGGTCTATGGCTACACCTTC.